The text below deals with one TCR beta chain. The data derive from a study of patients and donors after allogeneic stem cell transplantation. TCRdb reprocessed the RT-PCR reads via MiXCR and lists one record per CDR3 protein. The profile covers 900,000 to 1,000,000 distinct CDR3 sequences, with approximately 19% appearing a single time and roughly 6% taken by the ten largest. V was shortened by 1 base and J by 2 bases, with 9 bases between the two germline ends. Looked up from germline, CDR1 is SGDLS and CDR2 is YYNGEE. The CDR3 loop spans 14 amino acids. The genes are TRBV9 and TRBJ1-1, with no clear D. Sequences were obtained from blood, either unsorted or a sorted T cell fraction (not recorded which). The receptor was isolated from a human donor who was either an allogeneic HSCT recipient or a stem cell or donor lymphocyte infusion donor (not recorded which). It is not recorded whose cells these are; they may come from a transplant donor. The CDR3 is CASSVSLINTEAFF. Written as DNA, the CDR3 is TGTGCCAGCAGCGTAAGCCTCATAAACACTGAAGCTTTCTTT.